The 3 T cell receptor beta chains reported below all come from one sample, sequenced in a study of T cells in localized non-small cell lung cancer (dated by TCRdb to the early 2020s). Library prep was done by the immunoSEQ multiplex PCR assay. The table was pulled from immuneACCESS by TCRdb, which kept in-frame rearrangements only. Such tables lose some clones; where checked, under half of the loss comes from unresolved V genes, and the rest has no known cause. Here the sample has around 3,000 clones; roughly a third occur a single time. Clones ranked in the top ten supply about a fifth of the sample. The sequencing here drew on lung tumor tissue, taken before any cancer treatment. The receptors were sampled from an older female donor with stage II squamous cell lung carcinoma.

V usage is TRBV29-1 and J usage is TRBJ2-5, with a possible D match to TRBD1 (5 bases). The germline V gene encodes CDR1 SQVTM and CDR2 ANQGSEA. The V end lost 4 bases, the J end lost 5 bases, and 14 bases lay between the germline ends. The CDR3 runs to 13 residues. As DNA, the CDR3 is TGCAGCGTTGGGCAGGGAAATGCGGAGACCCAGTACTTC. It specifies CSVGQGNAETQYF.

The rearrangement uses TRBV1 and TRBJ2-5; TRBD2, the table's D call, was not compared with the DNA. TRBV1 is deemed a pseudogene. This CDR3 comprises 13 residues. The CDR3: CASSPPGEETQYF. The CDR3 coding sequence is TGCGCCAGCTCACCGCCGGGGGAAGAGACCCAGTACTTC.

The chain is built from TRBV6-8 and TRBJ1-1, with 10 positions matching TRBD1. Losses at the gene ends were 5 bases for V and 0 bases for J; bases not matched to a gene: 9. From germline, CDR1 is MNHGY and CDR2 SAAAGT. The CDR3 loop spans 17 amino acids. The CDR3 region has the DNA TGTGCCAGCAGTAGGGGACAGGGGCGCCCCATGAACACTGAAGCTTTCTTT. It yields the protein CASSRGQGRPMNTEAFF.